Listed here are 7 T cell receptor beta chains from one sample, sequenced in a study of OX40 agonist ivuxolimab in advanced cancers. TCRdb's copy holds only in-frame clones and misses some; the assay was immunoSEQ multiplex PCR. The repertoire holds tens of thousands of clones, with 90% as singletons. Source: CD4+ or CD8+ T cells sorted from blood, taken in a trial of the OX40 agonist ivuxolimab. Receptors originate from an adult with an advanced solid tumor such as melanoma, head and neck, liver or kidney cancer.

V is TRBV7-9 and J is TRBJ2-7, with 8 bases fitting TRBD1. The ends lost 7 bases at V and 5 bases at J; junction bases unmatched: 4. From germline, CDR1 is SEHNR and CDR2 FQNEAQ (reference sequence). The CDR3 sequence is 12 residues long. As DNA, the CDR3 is TGTGCCAGCAACCTACAGGGGGACGAGCAGTACTTC. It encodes CASNLQGDEQYF.

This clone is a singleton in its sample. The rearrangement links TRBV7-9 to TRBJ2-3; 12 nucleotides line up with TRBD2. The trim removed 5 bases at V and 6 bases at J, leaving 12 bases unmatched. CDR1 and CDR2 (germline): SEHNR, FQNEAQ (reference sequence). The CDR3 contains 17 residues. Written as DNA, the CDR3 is TGTGCCAGCAGCCCGACTAGCGGGAGAGTTAGGTCGGATACGCAGTATTTT. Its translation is CASSPTSGRVRSDTQYF.

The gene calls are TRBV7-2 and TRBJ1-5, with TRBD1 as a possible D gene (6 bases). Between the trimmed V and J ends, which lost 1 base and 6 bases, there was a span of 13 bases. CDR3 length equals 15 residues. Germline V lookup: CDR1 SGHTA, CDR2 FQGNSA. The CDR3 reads CASSLGRGNIQPQHF. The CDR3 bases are TGTGCCAGCAGCTTAGGAAGGGGGAATATTCAGCCCCAGCATTTT.

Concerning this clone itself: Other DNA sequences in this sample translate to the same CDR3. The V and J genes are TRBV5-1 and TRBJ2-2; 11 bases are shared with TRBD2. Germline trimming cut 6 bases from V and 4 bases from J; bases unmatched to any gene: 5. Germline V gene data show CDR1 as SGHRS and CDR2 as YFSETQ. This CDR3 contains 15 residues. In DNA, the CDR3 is TGCGCCAGCAAACTAGCGGGAGACTTCACCGGGGAGCTGTTTTTT. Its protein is CASKLAGDFTGELFF. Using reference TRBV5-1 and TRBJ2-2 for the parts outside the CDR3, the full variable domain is KAGVTQTPRYLIKTRGQQVTLSCSPISGHRSVSWYQQTPGQGLQFLFEYFSETQRNKGNFPGRFSGRQFSNSRSEMNVSTLELGDSALYLCASKLAGDFTGELFFGEGSRLTVL.

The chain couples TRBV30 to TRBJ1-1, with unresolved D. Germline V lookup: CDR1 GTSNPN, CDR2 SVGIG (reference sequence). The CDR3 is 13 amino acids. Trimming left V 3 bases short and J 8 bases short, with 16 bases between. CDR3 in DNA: TGTGCCTGGAGCCCCGGGCCAAAAAAGGAAGCTTTCTTT. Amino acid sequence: CAWSPGPKKEAFF.

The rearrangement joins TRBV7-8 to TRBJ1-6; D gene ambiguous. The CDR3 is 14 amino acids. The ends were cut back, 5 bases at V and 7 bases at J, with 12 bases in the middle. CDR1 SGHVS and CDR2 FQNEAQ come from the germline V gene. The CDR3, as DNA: TGTGCCAGCAGCCCAGCACAACGGAATTCACCCCTCCACTTT. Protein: CASSPAQRNSPLHF.

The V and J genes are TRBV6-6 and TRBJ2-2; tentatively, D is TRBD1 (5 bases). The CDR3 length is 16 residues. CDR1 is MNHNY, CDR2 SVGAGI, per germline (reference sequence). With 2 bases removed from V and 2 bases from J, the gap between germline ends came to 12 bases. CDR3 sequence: CASSYPPTVNTGELFF. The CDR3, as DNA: TGTGCCAGCAGTTACCCTCCGACAGTTAACACCGGGGAGCTGTTTTTT.